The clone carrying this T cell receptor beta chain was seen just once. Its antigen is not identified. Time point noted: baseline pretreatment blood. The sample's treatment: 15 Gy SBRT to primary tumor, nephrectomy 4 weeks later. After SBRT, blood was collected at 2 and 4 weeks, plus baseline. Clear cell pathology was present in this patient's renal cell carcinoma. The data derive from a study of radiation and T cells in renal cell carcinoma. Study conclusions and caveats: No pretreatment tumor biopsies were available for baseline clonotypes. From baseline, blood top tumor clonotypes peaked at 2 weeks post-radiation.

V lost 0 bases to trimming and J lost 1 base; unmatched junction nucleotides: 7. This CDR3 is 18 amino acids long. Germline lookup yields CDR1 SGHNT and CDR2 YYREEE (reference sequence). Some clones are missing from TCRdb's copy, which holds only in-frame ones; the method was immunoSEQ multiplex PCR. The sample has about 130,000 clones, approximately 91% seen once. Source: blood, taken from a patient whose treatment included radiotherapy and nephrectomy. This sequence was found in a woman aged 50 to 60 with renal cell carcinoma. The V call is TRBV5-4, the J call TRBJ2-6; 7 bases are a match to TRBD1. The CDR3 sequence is CASSLGQGLVSGANVLTF. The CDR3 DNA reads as TGTGCCAGCAGCTTGGGACAGGGTCTTGTTTCTGGGGCCAACGTCCTGACTTTC.